The TCR beta chain under discussion was sequenced for a study of PD-L1 blockade in urothelial cancer. Study summary: Prior chemotherapy regimens per patient numbered 0 to 3. Blood gave a median 141,255 T cells.

Generated by immunoSEQ multiplex PCR, the TCRdb table keeps only in-frame clones and is missing some. The sample contains approximately 50,000 clones, roughly 80% of which appear only once. Time point here: pretreatment peripheral blood. About this clone itself: The antigen remains unidentified.

Study observations and caveats: Durable-benefit patients showed greater tumor-associated blood clone expansion at 3 weeks. In blood sampled pretreatment, TCR clonality below the median predicted better survival.

The sequence was obtained from a man in his forties or fifties with urothelial cancer. The material sequenced was PBMCs, taken around atezolizumab (anti-PD-L1) treatment.

Here the CDR3 DNA reads TGCAGCGTTGCCAGAGGGACTGAAGCTTTCTTT. As protein: CSVARGTEAFF. This chain connects TRBV29-1 to TRBJ1-1; no clear D. CDR1 and CDR2 from the germline V gene are SQVTM and ANQGSEA. V shed 4 bases and J shed 5 bases, with 8 bases lying between them. This CDR3 region has 11 residues.